This TCR beta chain was captured by sequencing in a study of T cell responses to AZD1222 COVID-19 vaccine. Trimming removed 3 bases from V and 6 bases from J; junction bases left unmatched: 2. This CDR3 is 14 amino acids long. The germline gives CDR1 SGHVS, CDR2 FQNEAQ. Regarding the study as a whole: Clonal diversity may have been underestimated in mostly white British donors. Without day 14 samples, only post-peak T cell repertoires were studied. Vaccine-related CD4 TCRs covered spike, predominating at 160-218 and 743-854.

Points on this clone: As yet, its antigen is unknown.

The table came from immunoSEQ multiplex PCR; TCRdb's copy has only in-frame clones and leaves some out. Altogether 70,000 to 95,000 clones are present, 88% being singletons, with the ten largest covering 4.7%. The clonotype originates from an adult in good health. The source was peripheral blood, collected on day 0 of MenACWY control vaccination. The chain is built from TRBV7-8 and TRBJ2-2; 9 bases are a match to TRBD2. CDR3 protein: CASSFRLAAGELFF. The CDR3 region has the DNA TGTGCCAGCAGCTTCCGACTAGCGGCCGGGGAGCTGTTTTTT.